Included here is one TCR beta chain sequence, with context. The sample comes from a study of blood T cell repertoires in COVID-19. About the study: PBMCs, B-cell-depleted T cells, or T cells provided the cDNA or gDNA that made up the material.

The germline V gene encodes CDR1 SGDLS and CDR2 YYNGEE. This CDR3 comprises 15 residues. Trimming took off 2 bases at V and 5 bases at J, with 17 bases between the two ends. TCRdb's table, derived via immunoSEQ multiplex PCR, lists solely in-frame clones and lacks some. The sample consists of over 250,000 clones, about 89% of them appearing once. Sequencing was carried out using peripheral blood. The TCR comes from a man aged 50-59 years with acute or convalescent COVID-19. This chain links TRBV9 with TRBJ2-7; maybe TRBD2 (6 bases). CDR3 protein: CASSVRGTSIDEQYF. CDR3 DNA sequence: TGTGCCAGCAGCGTTCGGGGGACGTCTATCGACGAGCAGTACTTC. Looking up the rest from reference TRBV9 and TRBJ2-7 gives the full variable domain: DSGVTQTPKHLITATGQRVTLRCSPRSGDLSVYWYQQSLDQGLQFLIQYYNGEERAKGNILERFSAQQFPDLHSELNLSSLELGDSALYFCASSVRGTSIDEQYFGPGTRLTVT.